This TCR beta chain was obtained from a study of blood T cell repertoires in COVID-19. Study at large: The origin of the acute and convalescent COVID-19 samples was the United States, Italy and Spain.

In the authors' methods: Counts of nucleated cells, estimated from reference gene primer amplification, were obtained. Sequenced by immunoSEQ multiplex PCR; TCRdb stores in-frame clones only, minus some. V, J and clone size are those of that table, while D and trimming were read from the DNA. In the table there are hundreds of thousands of clones, about 79% of which are singletons. The germline gives CDR1 LNHDA, CDR2 SQIVND (reference sequence). The CDR3 runs to 15 residues. V lost 4 bases to trimming and J lost 6 bases; unmatched junction nucleotides: 7. At least ten counts were recorded for this clone. This sample also contains other DNA sequences that code for the same CDR3.

Material for sequencing was peripheral blood. The TCR originated in a woman older than 75 with acute or convalescent COVID-19. The chain links TRBV19 to TRBJ1-5, with 9 bases that match TRBD1. CDR3 bases: TGTGCCAGTAGTACCCCGGGACAGGGAACTCAGCCCCAGCATTTT. Its translation: CASSTPGQGTQPQHF.